This T cell receptor (beta chain) is from a study of shared clonotypes between healthy human individuals. For the study at large: Used for every donor were three CD4 naive, three CD4 memory, two CD8 naive and one CD8 memory plate.

Losses at the gene ends were 5 bases for V and 3 bases for J; bases not matched to a gene: 9. Looked up from germline, CDR1 is SEHNR and CDR2 is FQNEAQ (reference sequence). This CDR3 has 16 amino acids. Concerning this clone itself: Its antigen remains unknown.

Original data processing: As immunoSEQ supplied junction-only sequences (without quality scores), filtering differed. The repertoire was sequenced with immunoSEQ multiplex PCR; TCRdb's copy has only in-frame clones and lacks some. V and J calls plus clone size are reproduced from that table; the DNA served to infer D and trimming. There are around 2.5 million clones in the sample; over 85% occur only once, and 0.35% to 0.45% lies in the top ten. Study outcomes and limitations: Lower generation probabilities were found for non-shared clonotypes than for those shared by all four donors.

This chain joins TRBV7-9 and TRBJ2-1; 8 bases match TRBD2. The receptor was isolated from a man aged 18-30 years in good health. Some clones in this sample may be carry-over from other donors' samples. Material: naive CD4+ T cells from PBMCs. As to subset: CD45RA+ positively selected. CDR3 sequence reads: CASSPRGSGNYNEQFF. DNA of the CDR3: TGTGCCAGCAGCCCCCGTGGTAGCGGGAACTACAATGAGCAGTTCTTC.